Listed below are T cell receptor beta chains from one sample, sequenced in a study of PD-L1 blockade in urothelial cancer. Measured with immunoSEQ multiplex PCR; TCRdb has only the in-frame clones, and not every one. Counted here are tens of thousands of clones, about four fifths occurring once; the ten biggest clones make up 3.2%. Sequenced here: PBMCs, sampled around atezolizumab (anti-PD-L1) treatment. Receptors were obtained from a man aged 65 to 79 with urothelial cancer. CDR3s include the opening cysteine and the closing phenylalanine or tryptophan. The D gene is left open where the match is weak. A row's size may be missing; if present it is once, few, many or a size class.

>TRBV19|NA|15|NA|TRBJ1-1
TGTGCCAGTAGTATAGCGGGAAGGCAGAACACTGAAGCTTTCTTT
CASSIAGRQNTEAFF
>TRBV7-9|NA|14|NA|TRBJ2-2
TGTGCCAGCAGCCCAGGGGTTTACACCGGGGAGCTGTTTTTT
CASSPGVYTGELFF
>TRBV7-2|NA|13|NA|TRBJ1-2
TGTGCCAGCAGCTTTACCGGTGTCTATGGCTACACCTTC
CASSFTGVYGYTF
>TRBV7-6|NA|12|NA|TRBJ1-1
TGTGCCAGCAGCTCAGGGCGAACTGAAGCTTTCTTT
CASSSGRTEAFF
>TRBV25-1|NA|13|TRBD1|TRBJ1-1
TGTGCCAGCAGGAACAGGGGGGACACTGAAGCTTTCTTT
CASRNRGDTEAFF
>TRBV15|NA|17|NA|TRBJ2-6
TGTGCCACCAGCAGAGATCCCCCGGCCGGGAGGGCCAACGTCCTGACTTTC
CATSRDPPAGRANVLTF
>TRBV10-3|NA|15|NA|TRBJ2-3
TGTGCCATCAGTGAGTCGACTCGGGTACTAGATACGCAGTATTTT
CAISESTRVLDTQYF
>TRBV30|NA|14|NA|TRBJ2-3
TGTGCCTGGAGCAAAGGGGTTAGCACAGATACGCAGTATTTT
CAWSKGVSTDTQYF
>TRBV27|NA|16|TRBD1|TRBJ1-2
TGTGCCAGCAGTTCAGGACAGGGTTTCGTTAACTATGGCTACACCTTC
CASSSGQGFVNYGYTF
>TRBV7-9|NA|16|TRBD2|TRBJ2-1
TGTGCCAGCAGCTTAACTAGCGGGAGGGACTACAATGAGCAGTTCTTC
CASSLTSGRDYNEQFF
>TRBV9|few|14|TRBD2|TRBJ2-1
TGTGCCAGCAGCGACCTAGCGGGAGCCAATGAGCAGTTCTTC
CASSDLAGANEQFF
>TRBV5-1|NA|15|TRBD1|TRBJ2-3
TGCGCCAGCGGATCGGACAGGGTATCGATGGATACGCAGTATTTT
CASGSDRVSMDTQYF
>TRBV6-6|NA|14|NA|TRBJ2-7
TGTGCCAGCAGGACCGCAGGGGACTCCTACGAGCAGTACTTC
CASRTAGDSYEQYF
>TRBV30|NA|15|TRBD1|TRBJ1-1
TGTGCCTGGAGTTACACAGGGGGCAGGGGCACTGAAGCTTTCTTT
CAWSYTGGRGTEAFF
>TRBV19|NA|15|TRBD1|TRBJ2-5
TGTGCCAGTAGTACCCGGACAGGGGGCTGGGAGACCCAGTACTTC
CASSTRTGGWETQYF
>TRBV18|few|14|NA|TRBJ2-1
TGTGCCAGCTCACCAGATCTAGGTTCGGGTGAGCAGTTCTTC
CASSPDLGSGEQFF
>TRBV19|few|18|NA|TRBJ2-2
TGTGCCAGTAGTTCCTGGGTTAGAGCAGGGATGAACACCGGGGAGCTGTTTTTT
CASSSWVRAGMNTGELFF
>TRBV6-5|NA|15|NA|TRBJ2-1
TGTGCCAGCAGTACAGAGTTCAGCTCCTACAATGAGCAGTTCTTC
CASSTEFSSYNEQFF
>TRBV9|once|12|NA|TRBJ2-3
TGTGCCAGCAGGTCAAGCACAGATACGCAGTATTTT
CASRSSTDTQYF
>TRBV15|NA|17|TRBD2|TRBJ2-5
TGTGCCACCAGCGGAGGCCCACTAGCGGGAGGGCGTGAGACCCAGTACTTC
CATSGGPLAGGRETQYF
>TRBV5-1|NA|15|TRBD2|TRBJ2-1
TGCGCCAGCAGCCCTTTAGCGGGGTCCTACAATGAGCAGTTCTTC
CASSPLAGSYNEQFF
>TRBV7-2|NA|14|NA|TRBJ1-2
TGTGCCAGCAGCTTCACTCCAACTGGCTATGGCTACACCTTC
CASSFTPTGYGYTF
>TRBV6-5|few|13|NA|TRBJ1-2
TGTGCCAGCAGTTACACAGGGAACTATGGCTACACCTTC
CASSYTGNYGYTF
>TRBV19|once|14|TRBD2|TRBJ2-7
TGTGCCAGTAGTATCGGGGGGAATGGCTACGAGCAGTACTTC
CASSIGGNGYEQYF
>TRBV5-1|NA|15|NA|TRBJ1-1
TGCGCCAGCAGCTTGGAAGGAGGGTGGGTCACTGAAGCTTTCTTT
CASSLEGGWVTEAFF
>TRBV28|NA|15|TRBD1|TRBJ1-2
TGTGCCAGCAGTTCGAGACCGACAGGGTACTATGGCTACACCTTC
CASSSRPTGYYGYTF
>TRBV7-9|NA|15|TRBD1|TRBJ1-2
TGTGCCAGCAGGGACCGGGACAGGGCTAACTATGGCTACACCTTC
CASRDRDRANYGYTF
>TRBV6-6|few|15|NA|TRBJ1-1
TGTGCCAGCAGTTACTCGAGACTCGTTGACACTGAAGCTTTCTTT
CASSYSRLVDTEAFF
>TRBV18|NA|16|NA|TRBJ1-5
TGTGCCAGCTCACCCCTTAGCGGGACCGGGAACCAGCCCCAGCATTTT
CASSPLSGTGNQPQHF
>TRBV20-1|NA|11|NA|TRBJ1-2
TGCAGTGCTAGTAACATTTTTGGCTACACCTTC
CSASNIFGYTF
>TRBV7-2|NA|13|TRBD1|TRBJ1-2
TGTGCCAGCAGCTTGACAGGGAGCTATGGCTACACCTTC
CASSLTGSYGYTF
>TRBV30|few|16|TRBD2|TRBJ2-7
TGTGCCTGGAAGGGTCTAGCGGGAGGGCACATAAACGAGCAGTACTTC
CAWKGLAGGHINEQYF
>TRBV4-1|NA|15|NA|TRBJ1-1
TGCGCCAGCAGCCAGGGGGGGTTGAGACGCACTGAAGCTTTCTTT
CASSQGGLRRTEAFF
>TRBV6-5|NA|15|NA|TRBJ1-3
TGTGCCAGCAAAGAGCAATTAGGGGAAGGGGCCACCATATATTTT
CASKEQLGEGATIYF
>TRBV29-1|NA|15|NA|TRBJ2-1
TGCAGCGTTGAGGTTGCGGGGAGCTCCTACAATGAGCAGTTCTTC
CSVEVAGSSYNEQFF
>TRBV11-2|NA|17|TRBD1|TRBJ2-7
TGTGCCAGCAGCTCACGAATAGGGACAGGGATGTTGAACGAGCAGTACTTC
CASSSRIGTGMLNEQYF
>TRBV9|NA|17|TRBD2|TRBJ2-1
TGTGCCAGCAGCGCACCCCTAGCGGGAGGGCCAGCAAATGAGCAGTTCTTC
CASSAPLAGGPANEQFF
>TRBV6-1|NA|17|NA|TRBJ2-1
TGTGCCAGCAGTGAAGCGACGAGTGGGCAGGGGGGCAATGAGCAGTTCTTC
CASSEATSGQGGNEQFF
>TRBV19|NA|16|TRBD2|TRBJ2-2
TGTGCCAGTAGTATTCAAGCGGGAGCAATGACCGGGGAGCTGTTTTTT
CASSIQAGAMTGELFF
>TRBV7-9|few|16|NA|TRBJ2-5
TGTGCCAGCAGCTCCGGCTTCGGAGGGGTCGGCGAGACCCAGTACTTC
CASSSGFGGVGETQYF
>TRBV9|NA|15|NA|TRBJ1-3
TGTGCCAGCAGCGCCGACAGCTTCTCTGGAAACACCATATATTTT
CASSADSFSGNTIYF
>TRBV19|NA|14|NA|TRBJ2-7
TGTGCCAGTAGCCAACCTAGCGTGTCCTACGAGCAGTACTTC
CASSQPSVSYEQYF
>TRBV7-9|few|15|NA|TRBJ2-1
TGTGCCAGCAGCTTAACTAGCATCTCCTACAATGAGCAGTTCTTC
CASSLTSISYNEQFF
>TRBV18|NA|17|TRBD2|TRBJ2-2
TGTGCCAGCTCACCCTCTAGCGGAGGCGAGAACACCGGGGAGCTGTTTTTT
CASSPSSGGENTGELFF
>TRBV25-1|NA|13|NA|TRBJ2-7
TGTGCCAGCAGTGAATTTCAGGTTTACGAGCAGTACTTC
CASSEFQVYEQYF
>TRBV6-1|few|13|NA|TRBJ1-5
TGTGCCAGCAGTGTTTCCCAAAATCAGCCCCAGCATTTT
CASSVSQNQPQHF
>TRBV7-9|NA|16|NA|TRBJ2-4
TGTGCCAGCAGCCGACTACGGACAGAAGCCAAAAACATTCAGTACTTC
CASSRLRTEAKNIQYF
>TRBV30|NA|13|NA|TRBJ2-1
TGTGCCTGGGGTAGTCAAAGTTGGAATGAGCAGTTCTTC
CAWGSQSWNEQFF
>TRBV13|NA|16|NA|TRBJ2-4
TGTGCCAGCACCCCCCTCAGGGTCTTAGCCAAAAACATTCAGTACTTC
CASTPLRVLAKNIQYF
>TRBV7-9|NA|14|NA|TRBJ2-7
TGTGCCAGCAGGTGGGACGGGAGCTCCTACGAGCAGTACTTC
CASRWDGSSYEQYF
>TRBV25-1|NA|14|NA|TRBJ1-4
TGTGCCAGCAGTGAATATTACGGAGAAGAAGGACTGTTTTTT
CASSEYYGEEGLFF
>TRBV5-1|NA|14|NA|TRBJ2-5
TGCGCCAGCAGCCCCCAGCGGAGAGGGGAGACCCAGTACTTC
CASSPQRRGETQYF
>TRBV13|NA|16|TRBD1|TRBJ1-2
TGTGCCAGCAGCTCTCTCGACAGGGGGCTTTTTGAAGGCTACACCTTC
CASSSLDRGLFEGYTF
>TRBV29-1|NA|12|NA|TRBJ2-5
TGCAGCGTTCGGCGGGATTCGGAGACCCAGTACTTC
CSVRRDSETQYF
>TRBV9|NA|14|TRBD1|TRBJ2-5
TGTGCCAGCAGCCCCGGGACAGATCCTTGGACCCAGTACTTC
CASSPGTDPWTQYF
>TRBV19|NA|13|NA|TRBJ2-3
TGTGCCAGTAGTAACCAGGCGGGAGATACGCAGTATTTT
CASSNQAGDTQYF
>TRBV19|NA|13|NA|TRBJ2-1
TGTGCCAGTAGTAGTCAGGTCTACAATGAGCAGTTCTTC
CASSSQVYNEQFF
>TRBV6-5|few|11|TRBD1|TRBJ2-5
TGTGCCAGCAACAGGGGAGAGACCCAGTACTTC
CASNRGETQYF
>TRBV5-1|NA|13|TRBD1|TRBJ1-1
TGCGCCAGCAGCGGGACAGGGGCGACTGAAGCTTTCTTT
CASSGTGATEAFF
>TRBV19|NA|14|TRBD1|TRBJ1-5
TGTGCCAGTAGCCAGGGGGCGGGCAATCAGCCCCAGCATTTT
CASSQGAGNQPQHF